Shown below are 5 T cell receptor beta chains from a single sample sequenced in a study of blood T cells in healthy people across ages. The use of a sample-barcoded 5' primer and a J-beta primer mix characterized a second PCR of roughly 6 to 11 cycles. One entry per CDR3 protein results from TCRdb running MiXCR on the 5' RACE reads. The sample consists of fewer than 2,000,000 distinct CDR3 sequences, about 39% of them appearing once. Material: blood. Receptors originate from a human donor in good health.

J is TRBJ2-1 and V is TRBV7-2, with TRBD2 matching over 10 bases. V trimming: 1 base; J trimming: 10 bases; junction bases outside the gene matches: 7. Germline CDR1 and CDR2: SGHTA and FQGNSA. The CDR3 consists of 15 residues. The CDR3 DNA is TGTGCCAGCAGCTTAGAGGTAGCGGGGGGATTAGAGCAGTTCTTC. Its protein is CASSLEVAGGLEQFF.

The chain carries TRBV20-1 and TRBJ1-4; no reliable D call. Per the germline V gene, CDR1 is DFQATT and CDR2 is SNEGSKA (reference sequence). The CDR3 length is 13 residues. The V gene lost 3 bases and the J gene lost 3 bases, with 8 bases spanning the gap. CDR3 protein: CSASLTSNEKLFF. The CDR3 coding sequence is TGCAGTGCTAGTCTAACGTCTAATGAAAAACTGTTTTTT.

This clonotype was observed a handful of times. The chain uses TRBV7-6 and TRBJ1-5, with D possibly being TRBD1 (5 bases). The V gene's germline CDR1 is SGHVS and CDR2 FNYEAQ. This CDR3 region has 15 residues. Trimming left V 0 bases short and J 5 bases short, with 11 bases between. CDR3: CASSLAGRRDQPQHF. The CDR3 DNA follows: TGTGCCAGCAGCTTAGCGGGGCGCCGGGATCAGCCCCAGCATTTT.

J is TRBJ1-2 and V is TRBV20-1; D is unclear. V was trimmed by 1 base and J by 7 bases, leaving 13 bases between them. The germline gives CDR1 DFQATT, CDR2 SNEGSKA (reference sequence). The CDR3 is 13 residues long. The CDR3 reads CSARVEGAGGYTF. CDR3 coding DNA: TGCAGTGCTAGAGTGGAGGGAGCGGGTGGCTACACCTTC.

A remark on this clonotype: Relative to the germline gene, one junction end is altered; a read error may explain this. J is TRBJ1-2 and V is TRBV12-3 or TRBV12-4; TRBD1 matches at 8 bases. The CDR3 totals 14 residues. CDR3 amino acids: CASTRTGSDYGDTF. As DNA, the CDR3 is TGTGCCAGCACCCGGACAGGGTCGGACTATGGCGACACCTTC.